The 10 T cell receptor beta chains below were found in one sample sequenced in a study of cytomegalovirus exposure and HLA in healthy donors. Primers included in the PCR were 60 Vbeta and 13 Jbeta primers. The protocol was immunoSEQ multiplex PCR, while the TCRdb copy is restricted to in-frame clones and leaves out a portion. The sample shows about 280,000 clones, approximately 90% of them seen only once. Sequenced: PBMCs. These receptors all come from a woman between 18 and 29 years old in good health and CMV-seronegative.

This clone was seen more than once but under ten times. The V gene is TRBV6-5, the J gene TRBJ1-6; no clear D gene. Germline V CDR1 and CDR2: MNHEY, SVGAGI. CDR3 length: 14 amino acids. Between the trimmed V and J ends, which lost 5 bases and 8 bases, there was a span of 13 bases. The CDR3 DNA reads TGTGCCAGCAGTGAAAGGTCCGAGGATTCACCCCTCCACTTT. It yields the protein CASSERSEDSPLHF.

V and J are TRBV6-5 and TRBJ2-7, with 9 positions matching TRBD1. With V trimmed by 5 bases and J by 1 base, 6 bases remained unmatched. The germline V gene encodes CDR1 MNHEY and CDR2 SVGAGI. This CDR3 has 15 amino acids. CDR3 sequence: CASSPGGQGSYEQYF. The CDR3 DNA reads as TGTGCCAGCAGTCCCGGGGGACAGGGATCCTACGAGCAGTACTTC.

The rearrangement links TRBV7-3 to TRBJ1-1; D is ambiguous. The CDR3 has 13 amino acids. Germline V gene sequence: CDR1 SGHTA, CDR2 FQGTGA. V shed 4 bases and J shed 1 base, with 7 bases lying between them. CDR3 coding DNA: TGTGCCAGCAGCTCTACTTCGAACACTGAAGCTTTCTTT. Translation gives CASSSTSNTEAFF.

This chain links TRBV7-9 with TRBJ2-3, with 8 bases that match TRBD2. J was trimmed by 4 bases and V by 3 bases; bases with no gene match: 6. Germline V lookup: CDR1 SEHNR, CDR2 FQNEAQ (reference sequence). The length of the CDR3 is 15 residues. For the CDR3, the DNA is TGTGCCAGCAGCTTCCGGGGGGGCCAAGCAGATACGCAGTATTTT. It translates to CASSFRGGQADTQYF.

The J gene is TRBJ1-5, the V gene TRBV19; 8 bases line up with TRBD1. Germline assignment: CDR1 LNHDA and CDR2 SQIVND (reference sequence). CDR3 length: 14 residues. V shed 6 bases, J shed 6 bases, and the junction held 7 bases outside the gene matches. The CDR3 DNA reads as TGTGCCAGTAGCCCGGGACAGGCGAGTCAGCCCCAGCATTTT. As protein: CASSPGQASQPQHF.

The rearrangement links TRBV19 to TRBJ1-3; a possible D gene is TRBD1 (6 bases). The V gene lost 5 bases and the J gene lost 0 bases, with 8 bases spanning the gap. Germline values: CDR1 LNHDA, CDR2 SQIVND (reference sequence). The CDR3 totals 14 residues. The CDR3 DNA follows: TGTGCCAGTAGTCTACAGGGCTCTGGAAACACCATATATTTT. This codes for CASSLQGSGNTIYF.

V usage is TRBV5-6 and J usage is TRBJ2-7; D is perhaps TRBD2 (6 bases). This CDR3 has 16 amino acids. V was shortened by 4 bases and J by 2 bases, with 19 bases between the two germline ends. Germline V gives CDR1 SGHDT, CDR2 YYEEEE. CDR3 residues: CASSLGPGLRTYEQYF. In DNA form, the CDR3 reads TGTGCCAGCAGCCTGGGCCCGGGACTTAGGACCTACGAGCAGTACTTC.

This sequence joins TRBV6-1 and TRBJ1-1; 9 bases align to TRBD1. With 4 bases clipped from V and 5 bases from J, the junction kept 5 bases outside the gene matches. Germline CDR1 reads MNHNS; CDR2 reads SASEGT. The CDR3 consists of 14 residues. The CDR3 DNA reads TGTGCCAGCAGTGGGTCGGGACAGGGAACTGAAGCTTTCTTT. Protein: CASSGSGQGTEAFF.

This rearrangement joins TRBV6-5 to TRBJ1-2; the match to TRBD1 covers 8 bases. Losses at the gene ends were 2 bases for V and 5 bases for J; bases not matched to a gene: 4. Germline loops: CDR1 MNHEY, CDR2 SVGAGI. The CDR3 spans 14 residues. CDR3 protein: CASSYLDRGYGYTF. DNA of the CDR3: TGTGCCAGCAGTTACCTCGACAGGGGATATGGCTACACCTTC.

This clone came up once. The CDR3 is CASSLLGGEGTEAFF. The CDR3, as DNA: TGCGCCAGCAGCCTACTCGGGGGGGAGGGCACTGAAGCTTTCTTT. The gene calls are TRBV5-1 and TRBJ1-1, with D perhaps TRBD1 (5 bases). CDR1 SGHRS and CDR2 YFSETQ come from the germline V gene. Trimming stripped 4 bases from V and 4 bases from J, with 17 bases between. The CDR3 length is 15 residues.